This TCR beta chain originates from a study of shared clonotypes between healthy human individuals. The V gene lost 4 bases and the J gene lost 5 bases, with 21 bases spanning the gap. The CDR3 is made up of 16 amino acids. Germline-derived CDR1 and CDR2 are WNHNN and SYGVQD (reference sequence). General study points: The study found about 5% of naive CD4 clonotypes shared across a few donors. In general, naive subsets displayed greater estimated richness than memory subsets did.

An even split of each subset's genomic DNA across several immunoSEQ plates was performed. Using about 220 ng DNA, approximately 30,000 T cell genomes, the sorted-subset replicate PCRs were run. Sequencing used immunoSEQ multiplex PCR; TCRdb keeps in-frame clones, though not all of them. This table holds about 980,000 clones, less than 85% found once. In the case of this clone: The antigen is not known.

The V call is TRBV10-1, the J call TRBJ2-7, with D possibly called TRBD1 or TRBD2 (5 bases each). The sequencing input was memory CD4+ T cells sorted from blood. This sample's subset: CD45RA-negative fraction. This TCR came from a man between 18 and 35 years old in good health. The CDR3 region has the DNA TGCGCCAGCAGTGGGAAGGGAACGGGACGATCCCACGAGCAGTACTTC. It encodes CASSGKGTGRSHEQYF.